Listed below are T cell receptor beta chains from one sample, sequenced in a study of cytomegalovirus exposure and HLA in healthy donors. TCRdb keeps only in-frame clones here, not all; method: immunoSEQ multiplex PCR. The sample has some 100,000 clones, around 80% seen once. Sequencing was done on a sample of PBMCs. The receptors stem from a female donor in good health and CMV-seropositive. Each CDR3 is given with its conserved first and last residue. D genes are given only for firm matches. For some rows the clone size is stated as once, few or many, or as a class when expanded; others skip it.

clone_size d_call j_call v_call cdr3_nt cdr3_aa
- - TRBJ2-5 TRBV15 TGTGCCACCAGCAGAGATACGCGAAGGGGCTCAAAGACCCAGTACTTC CATSRDTRRGSKTQYF
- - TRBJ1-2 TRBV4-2 TGTGCCAGCAGCCCAGCGGGGAATGGCTACACCTTC CASSPAGNGYTF
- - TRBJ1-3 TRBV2 TGTGCCAGCAGTGATTCCGGTTTTGGAAACACCATATATTTT CASSDSGFGNTIYF
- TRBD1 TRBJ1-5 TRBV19 TGTGCCAGTAGTATTCCCGGGACAGGGCCTTCAGGTCAGCCCCAGCATTTT CASSIPGTGPSGQPQHF
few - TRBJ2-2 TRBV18 TGTGCCAGCTCACCGGTCGGAGGGTTCAACACCGGGGAGCTGTTTTTT CASSPVGGFNTGELFF
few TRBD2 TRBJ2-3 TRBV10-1 TGCGCCAGCAGTGAGACTAGCGGGGGCCTCACAGATACGCAGTATTTT CASSETSGGLTDTQYF
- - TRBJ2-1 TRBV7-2 TGTGCCAGCAGCCTCTGGACCGGGAGCTCCTACAATGAGCAGTTCTTC CASSLWTGSSYNEQFF
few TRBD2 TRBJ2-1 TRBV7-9 TGTGCCAGCAGCTCAAGACCCGGGACTAGCAGATACAATGAGCAGTTCTTC CASSSRPGTSRYNEQFF
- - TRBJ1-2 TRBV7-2 TGTGCCAGCAGCTTATCCGACATCTATGGCTACACCTTC CASSLSDIYGYTF
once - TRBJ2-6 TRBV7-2 TGTGCCAGCAGCTCTCCGAGGGGACAGACTAGTTCTGGGGCCAACGGCCTGACTTTC CASSSPRGQTSSGANGLTF
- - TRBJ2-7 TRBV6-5 TGTGCCAGCAGTTACGCAGGCGCCTACGAGCAGTACTTC CASSYAGAYEQYF
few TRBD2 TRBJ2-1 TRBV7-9 TGTGCCAGCAGCTTAGCCAGCGGGGGGGCCTTAAGGAATGAGCAGTTCTTC CASSLASGGALRNEQFF
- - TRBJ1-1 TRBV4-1 TGCGCCAGCAGCCGTCTACAGGGGAACACTGAAGCTTTCTTT CASSRLQGNTEAFF
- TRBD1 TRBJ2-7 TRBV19 TGTGCCAGTAGTACACGGACAGGGCCCTACGAGCAGTACTTC CASSTRTGPYEQYF
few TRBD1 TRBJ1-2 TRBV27 TGTGCCAGCAGGGGGACAGCTAACTATGGCTACACCTTC CASRGTANYGYTF
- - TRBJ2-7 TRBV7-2 TGTGCCAGCAGTCCAGGGAACCCCTACGAGCAGTACTTC CASSPGNPYEQYF
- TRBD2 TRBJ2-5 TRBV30 TGTGCCTGGAGTGTATGTGGGGGGGGGTCCAAAGACCTCCAAGAGACCCAGTACTTC CAWSVCGGGSKDLQETQYF
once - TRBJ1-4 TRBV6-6 TGTGCCAGCAGCCACCCCGGGGGGGGAGGTGAAAAACTGTTTTTT CASSHPGGGGEKLFF
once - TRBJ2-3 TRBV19 TGTGCCAGTAGTCTCCAACTAGCCACAGATACGCAGTATTTT CASSLQLATDTQYF
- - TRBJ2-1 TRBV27 TGTGCCAGCAGTTCTGGGTTGCGGCGAAATGAGCAGTTCTTC CASSSGLRRNEQFF
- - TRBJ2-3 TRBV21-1 TGTGCCACCCCTGGGGGCGGGGGGGCAGATACGCAGTATTTT CATPGGGGADTQYF
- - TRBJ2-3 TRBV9 TGTGCCAGCAGCGCAAGGGGTACAGATACGCAGTATTTT CASSARGTDTQYF
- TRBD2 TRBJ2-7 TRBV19 TGTGCCAGTAGGGGACCGGGACTAGCGGCGGCGGGGCAGTACTTC CASRGPGLAAAGQYF
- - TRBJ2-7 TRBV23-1 TGCGCCAGCAGTCAAGGGGCCTGCGAGCAGTACTTC CASSQGACEQYF
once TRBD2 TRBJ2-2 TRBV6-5 TGTGCCAGCAGTTACTCCCTCCTAGCGGGCCGGGAGCTGTTTTTT CASSYSLLAGRELFF
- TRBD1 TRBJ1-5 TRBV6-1 TGTGCCAGCAGACGCGGACAGGGGGTGGATCAGCCCCAGCATTTT CASRRGQGVDQPQHF
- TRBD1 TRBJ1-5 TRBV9 TGTGCCAGCTCCCCAGTAGGACAGGGGGTAGTCAATCAGCCCCAGCATTTT CASSPVGQGVVNQPQHF
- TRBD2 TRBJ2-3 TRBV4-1 TGCGCCAGCAGCCAAACTAGCGGGGGTACAGATACGCAGTATTTT CASSQTSGGTDTQYF
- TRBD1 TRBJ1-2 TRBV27 TGTGCCAGCAGACGGACAGGGGACTATGGCTACACCTTC CASRRTGDYGYTF
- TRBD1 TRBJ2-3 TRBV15 TGTGCCACCAGCCGACGGACAGGGAGCACAGATACGCAGTATTTT CATSRRTGSTDTQYF
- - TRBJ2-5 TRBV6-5 TGTGCCAGCACCCCGACAGGAAGGGAGACCCAGTACTTC CASTPTGRETQYF
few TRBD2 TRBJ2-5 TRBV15 TGTGCCACCAGCAGAGTACTAGCGGGAGAGACCCAGTACTTC CATSRVLAGETQYF
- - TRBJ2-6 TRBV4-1 TGCGCCAGCAGCCAATCCTTGAGCTCTGGGGCCAACGTCCTGACTTTC CASSQSLSSGANVLTF
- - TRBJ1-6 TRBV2 TGTGCCAGCACCACAGTGGGGGGGCTAAGCTCCTATAATTCACCCCTCCACTTT CASTTVGGLSSYNSPLHF
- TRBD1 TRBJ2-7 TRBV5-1 TGCGCCAGCAGCCTCCGGGACAGCGGATTCTACGAGCAGTACTTC CASSLRDSGFYEQYF
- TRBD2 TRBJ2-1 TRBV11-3 TGTGCCAGCAGCTCGTTAGCGGGGGGAGTGTACAATGAGCAGTTCTTC CASSSLAGGVYNEQFF
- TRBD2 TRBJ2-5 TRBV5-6 TGTGCCAGCAGCTCTTGGACTAGCTCGGAGACCCAGTACTTC CASSSWTSSETQYF
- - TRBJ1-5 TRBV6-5 TGTGCCAGCGGGTCGGGCGGGCATCAGCCCCAGCATTTT CASGSGGHQPQHF
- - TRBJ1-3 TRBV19 TGTGCCAGTAGCATAACGGGATCTGGAAACACCATATATTTT CASSITGSGNTIYF
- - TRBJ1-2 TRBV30 TGTGCCTGGAGCTCAGGGGCGGACTATGGCTACACCTTC CAWSSGADYGYTF
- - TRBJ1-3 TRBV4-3 TGCGCCAGCAGCCAAGGGGCAGGAACTGGAAACACCATATATTTT CASSQGAGTGNTIYF
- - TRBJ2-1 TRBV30 TGTGCCTGGAGTTTCCAAAGAGCGGGTCCTGAGCAGTTCTTC CAWSFQRAGPEQFF
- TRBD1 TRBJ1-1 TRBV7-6 TGTGCCAGCAGCGCCAAGACAGGGGCTGAAGCTTTCTTT CASSAKTGAEAFF
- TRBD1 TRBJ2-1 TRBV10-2 TGCGCCAGAGTCGGTCAGGGACAGGGGAACAATGAGCAGTTCTTC CARVGQGQGNNEQFF
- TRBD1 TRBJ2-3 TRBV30 TGTGCCTGGAGCCACGAGGGGGCTGGCACAGATACGCAGTATTTT CAWSHEGAGTDTQYF
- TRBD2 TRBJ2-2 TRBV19 TGTGCCAGTAGCTGGACTAGCGGCGGATCCGGGGAGCTGTTTTTT CASSWTSGGSGELFF
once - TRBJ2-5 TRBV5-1 TGCGCCAGCAGCTCGTTGACACCTCAAGAGACCCAGTACTTC CASSSLTPQETQYF
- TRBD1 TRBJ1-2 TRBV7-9 TGTGCCAGCAGCAGGCGCGGACAGGGCTCTGGCTACACCTTC CASSRRGQGSGYTF
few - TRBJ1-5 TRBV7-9 TGTTCCAGCAGCTTGACAGGCTCCAATCAGCCCCAGCATTTT CSSSLTGSNQPQHF
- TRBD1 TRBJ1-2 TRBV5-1 TGCGCCAGCAGCTCGGGAGGACAGGGTTTGCGTGGCTACACCTTC CASSSGGQGLRGYTF
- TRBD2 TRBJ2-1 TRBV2 TGTGCCAGCAGTGAAGCCCGGACTAGCGGGGGCCAGCGGAACAATGAGCAGTTCTTC CASSEARTSGGQRNNEQFF
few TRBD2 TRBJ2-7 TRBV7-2 TGTGCCAGCAGCAGACTAGCGGGGGGGACCACCTACGAGCAGTACTTC CASSRLAGGTTYEQYF
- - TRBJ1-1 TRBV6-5 TGTGCCAGCACCCCCGCGGACTGGAACACTGAAGCTTTCTTT CASTPADWNTEAFF